This TCR beta chain stems from a study of regulatory T cells in long-lasting Graves disease. Time point meaning: newly diagnosed GD, antithyroid drugs for less than 3 months. RNA isolated from PBMCs was used to make the TCR library. This clonotype was observed many times. TCR beta libraries were built with iRepertoire HTBI primers and Arm-PCR of CDR3 regions. TCRdb called the multiplex PCR reads again in MiXCR, with one record for every CDR3 protein. The sample includes 350,000 to 450,000 distinct CDR3 sequences, under 15% of them seen just once. CDR3 length equals 15 residues. V was shortened by 1 base and J by 4 bases, with 14 bases between the two germline ends. Germline-derived CDR1 and CDR2 are SGHRS and YFSETQ. The same data also contributed to another study, on T cells in Graves' hyperthyroidism and ophthalmopathy.

The sequencing here drew on peripheral blood mononuclear cells (PBMCs), taken at new diagnosis, from a patient treated with antithyroid drugs. The chain recombines TRBV5-1 with TRBJ2-5; D is ambiguous. The sequence was obtained from a woman aged 25 to 39 with Graves disease. The CDR3 reads CASSLLVGYLETQYF. The CDR3 DNA follows: TGCGCCAGCAGCTTGTTAGTAGGATACCTAGAGACCCAGTACTTC.